Listed below are T cell receptor beta chains from one sample, sequenced in a study of vaccination and CD4 T cells after COVID-19. Using its own MiXCR run on the PCR reads, TCRdb lists one record per CDR3 protein. Found here are approximately 12,000 distinct CDR3 sequences, 45% to 55% of them singletons; the top ten hold over 25%. These receptors' antigens are unknown. What was sequenced was CD4+ T cells from blood, cultured in vitro. Every receptor here comes from a human donor who had recovered from COVID-19. Both conserved end residues are part of each CDR3. D genes are given only for firm matches. Some rows have no size entry. The others give once, few or many, or a class for an expanded clone.

D gene	J gene	V gene	clone size	CDR3 DNA	CDR3 protein
-	TRBJ1-5	TRBV6-1	few	TGTGCCGCCCGCGACCAGGGAAGCAATCAGCCCCAGCATTTT	CAARDQGSNQPQHF
-	TRBJ2-3	TRBV7-8	few	TGTGCCAGCAGCGCCTCTAGCACAGATACGCAGTATTTT	CASSASSTDTQYF
TRBD1	TRBJ1-2	TRBV12-3/TRBV12-4	few	TGTGCCACCACCTCGATAAGGGGGCCTGACTATGGCTACACCTTC	CATTSIRGPDYGYTF
TRBD1	TRBJ2-1	TRBV20-1	few	TGCAGTGCTTCAACAGGGGGTAGCTCCTACAATGAGCAGTTCTTC	CSASTGGSSYNEQFF
-	TRBJ2-3	TRBV5-4	-	TGTGCCAGCAGCTTGTACGGTGGCACAGATACGCAGTATTTT	CASSLYGGTDTQYF
TRBD1	TRBJ1-1	TRBV5-1	-	TGCGCCAGCAGCGAGAGGACAGGACTACTTGAAGCTTTCTTT	CASSERTGLLEAFF
-	TRBJ2-7	TRBV11-3	-	TGTGCCAGCAGCTTAGGACCCCCGGGCCCGCAGTACTTC	CASSLGPPGPQYF
-	TRBJ1-2	TRBV11-3	once	TGTGCCAGCAGTAACGCAGGGGAAGGGAATGGCTACACCTTC	CASSNAGEGNGYTF
TRBD1	TRBJ2-7	TRBV27	-	TGTGCCAGCAGTCGACCGACAGGGACAAACTCCTACGAGCAGTACTTC	CASSRPTGTNSYEQYF
-	TRBJ2-3	TRBV27	few	TGTGCCAGCAGCAAGGGAGGCGGTAGCACAGATACGCAGTATTTT	CASSKGGGSTDTQYF
TRBD1	TRBJ1-6	TRBV6-1	-	TGTGCCAGCTTAAACCTGGGGGCAGGGGGCCTCTCACCCCTCCACTTT	CASLNLGAGGLSPLHF
-	TRBJ1-1	TRBV27	few	TGTGCCAGCAGTCCCGACTCCGGGGCGGATGAAGCTTTCTTT	CASSPDSGADEAFF
-	TRBJ1-2	TRBV28	-	TGTGCCAGCAGGGCACCGGGGTTGGGTAACTATGGCTACACCTTC	CASRAPGLGNYGYTF
TRBD2	TRBJ2-7	TRBV20-1	-	TGCAGTGCTAGAGAGCAGTTCCCGAGCGGGGGCTCCTACGAGCAGTACTTC	CSAREQFPSGGSYEQYF
-	TRBJ2-1	TRBV6-5	-	TGTGCCAGCAGTTACACCCCCCAGGTTAGCTCCTACAATGAGCAGTTCTTC	CASSYTPQVSSYNEQFF
TRBD1	TRBJ1-2	TRBV4-1	few	TGCGCCAGCAGCCAAGGCTATAGTAGGGACAGGGGCTACTATGGCTACACCTTC	CASSQGYSRDRGYYGYTF
TRBD2	TRBJ2-3	TRBV20-1	few	TGCAGTGCCCACGGCGGGGGTGCAGATACGCAGTATTTT	CSAHGGGADTQYF
-	TRBJ1-1	TRBV7-9	few	TGTGCCAGCAGCCTCAGAGGGGATGGTGAAGCTTTCTTT	CASSLRGDGEAFF
-	TRBJ1-2	TRBV10-3	-	TGTGCCATCAGTGAGTCAAGGGACACGTACAGTGGCTACACCTTC	CAISESRDTYSGYTF
-	TRBJ2-3	TRBV30	-	TGTGCCTGGGCCCGACCAGATACGCAGTATTTT	CAWARPDTQYF
-	TRBJ2-2	TRBV30	few	TGTGCCTGGAGTTCAGGGAACCCATGGGCCGGGGAGCTGTTTTTT	CAWSSGNPWAGELFF
-	TRBJ1-2	TRBV20-1	-	TGCAGTGCTAGATATCGGCAGGGGCGAATTTTTTTATATGGCTACACCTTC	CSARYRQGRIFLYGYTF
-	TRBJ1-1	TRBV28	-	TGTGCCAGCAACCTAAGGGGAGAAGCTTTCTTT	CASNLRGEAFF
-	TRBJ1-4	TRBV20-1	-	TGCAGTGCTAGACCAGGGACTGCAACTAATGAAAAACTGTTTTTT	CSARPGTATNEKLFF
-	TRBJ2-7	TRBV20-1	few	TGCAGTGCTAGAGTAACGACCGAGCAGTACTTC	CSARVTTEQYF
TRBD1	TRBJ1-6	TRBV6-1	-	TGTGCCAGCAGTGAAGGGTTGGGGACAGGTCGAAATTCACCCCTCCACTTT	CASSEGLGTGRNSPLHF
-	TRBJ1-1	TRBV11-2	once	TGTGCCAGCAGCTTACGAGCCGGTTTTGGGGAAGGAAACACTGAAGCTTTCTTT	CASSLRAGFGEGNTEAFF
-	TRBJ1-2	TRBV24-1	few	TGTGCCAGTACGCGGGAAGGAGAAGGCTACACCTTC	CASTREGEGYTF
-	TRBJ1-2	TRBV11-3	few	TGTGCCAGCAGCTTATCAGGGTTACACTATGGCTACACCTTC	CASSLSGLHYGYTF
TRBD2	TRBJ2-1	TRBV20-1	-	TGCAGTGCTAGTGGCCTAGCGGGAGTCCCTCGCTCCTACAATGAGCAGTTCTTC	CSASGLAGVPRSYNEQFF
-	TRBJ2-7	TRBV2	-	TGTGCCACCGCAGCATACCCCGGAGAGCAGTACTTC	CATAAYPGEQYF
TRBD1	TRBJ1-2	TRBV12-3/TRBV12-4	-	TGTGCCAGCAGTTCAGGGGGTACCGCCTATGGCTACACCTTC	CASSSGGTAYGYTF
-	TRBJ1-6	TRBV20-1	few	TGCAGTGCTACAGGGGACTATAATTCACCCCTCCACTTT	CSATGDYNSPLHF
TRBD1	TRBJ1-1	TRBV2	few	TGTGCCAGCAATACACAGGGGATGAACACTGAAGCTTTCTTT	CASNTQGMNTEAFF
TRBD1	TRBJ1-6	TRBV11-3	-	TGTGCCAGCAGCAGAAGACAGGGGGAGAATTCACCCCTCCACTTT	CASSRRQGENSPLHF
TRBD1	TRBJ1-5	TRBV20-1	few	TGCAGTGCTAGAGGGGGTCCAGGGGGCGTCATTTTGGGCAATCAGCCCCAGCATTTT	CSARGGPGGVILGNQPQHF
TRBD1	TRBJ2-2	TRBV6-2/TRBV6-3	few	TGTGCCAGCAGTTACGGGGACAGGGAAGGCACCGGGGAGCTGTTTTTT	CASSYGDREGTGELFF